Listed here are 20 T cell receptor beta chains from one sample, sequenced in a study of blood T cells in healthy people across ages (dated by TCRdb to between 2015 and 2016). Library preparation employed 5' RACE. Sequencing was performed on an Illumina HiSeq 2500. A second PCR of about 6 to 11 cycles was run with a J-beta primer mix and a sample-barcoded 5' primer. TCRdb trimmed the raw reads at Q25, called clones with MiXCR and kept productive beta chains. Rows with one shared CDR3 protein collapse into an entry with the most common genes and DNA. The sample profile shows about 680,000 distinct CDR3 sequences; 49% of them were found once. Under 35% of the sample belongs to the ten largest clones. Sequencing used blood. The receptor source for this set is a woman aged 60-75 years in good health.

Ten or more counts support this clonotype. The chain combines TRBV2 with TRBJ1-4; D is unresolved. The germline CDR1 and CDR2 sequences are SNHLY and FYNNEI. Trimming pared 5 bases from V and 0 bases from J, leaving 13 bases between. CDR3 length: 16 amino acids. This chain's CDR3 is CASSMLGRATNEKLFF. In DNA, the CDR3 is TGTGCCAGCAGTATGTTAGGACGTGCAACTAATGAAAAACTGTTTTTT.

This chain links TRBV7-2 with TRBJ1-3, with 9 bases matching TRBD1. CDR1 and CDR2 (germline): SGHTA, FQGNSA. V shed 1 base, J shed 2 bases, and the junction held 0 bases outside the gene matches. This CDR3 has 15 residues. CDR3 in DNA: TGTGCCAGCAGCTTAGACAGGGGGCCTGGAAACACCATATATTTT. Amino acid sequence: CASSLDRGPGNTIYF.

CDR3 bases: TGTGCCAGCAGCTTAGGGGTCTACGAGAACATTCAGTACTTC. Encoded protein: CASSLGVYENIQYF. This chain uses TRBV7-2 with TRBJ2-4; D gene ambiguous. The V end lost 1 base, the J end lost 7 bases, and 11 bases lay between the germline ends. The germline V gene has CDR1 SGHTA and CDR2 FQGNSA. CDR3 length equals 14 residues.

The gene calls are TRBV6-1 and TRBJ1-2; D may be TRBD1 (5 bases). The CDR3 runs 17 residues. Trimming shortened V by 0 bases and J by 8 bases, and 22 bases separated the two germline ends. Germline CDR1 MNHNS, CDR2 SASEGT. CDR3 nucleotides: TGTGCCAGCAGTGAAGCCGCCGGGACTCCCCGGGAGGGAGGCTACACCTTC. Translating gives CASSEAAGTPREGGYTF.

The V call is TRBV4-3, the J call TRBJ2-5; TRBD1 matches 7 bases. Per the germline V gene, CDR1 is LGHNA and CDR2 is YSLEER. The CDR3 contains 15 residues. The ends lost 1 base at V and 11 bases at J; junction bases unmatched: 13. The CDR3 loop is CASSQGTGSYNEQYF. The CDR3 DNA reads as TGCGCCAGCAGCCAAGGGACAGGCTCCTACAATGAGCAGTACTTC.

The chain has TRBV6-6 and TRBJ1-5; 8 nucleotides agree with TRBD1. Losses at the gene ends were 6 bases for V and 4 bases for J; bases not matched to a gene: 14. The germline CDR1 and CDR2 sequences are MNHNY and SVGAGI (reference sequence). This CDR3 has 17 amino acids. The CDR3 spells CASSYKMGQAGNQPQHF. In DNA, the CDR3 is TGTGCCAGCAGCTACAAAATGGGACAGGCTGGGAATCAGCCCCAGCATTTT.

V and J are TRBV7-2 and TRBJ2-3; no clear D gene. Germline loops: CDR1 SGHTA, CDR2 FQGNSA. The CDR3 loop spans 11 amino acids. V dropped 4 bases and J dropped 10 bases, with 9 bases sitting between them. CDR3 DNA sequence: TGTGCCAGCAGCTCTTCAGGTGCGCAGTATTTT. Protein product: CASSSSGAQYF.

The table lists this clonotype with many counts. The CDR3 DNA is TGCGCCAGCAGCCTAACGACAGGGGTGAACACTGAAGCTTTCTTT. Its translation is CASSLTTGVNTEAFF. The rearrangement uses TRBV5-1 and TRBJ1-1; TRBD1 matches 8 bases. Germline trimming cut 4 bases from V and 0 bases from J; bases unmatched to any gene: 5. The CDR3 consists of 15 residues. CDR1 and CDR2 from the germline V gene are SGHRS and YFSETQ.

This chain joins TRBV28 and TRBJ1-5; 7 bases map to TRBD1. V gave up 6 bases and J gave up 0 bases; unmatched junction bases: 11. Germline values: CDR1 MDHEN, CDR2 SYDVKM. The CDR3 is made up of 17 amino acids. The DNA of the CDR3 is TGTGCCAGCAGCTTACCGGGACAGACCTATAGCAATCAGCCCCAGCATTTT. Its protein product is CASSLPGQTYSNQPQHF.

The V call is TRBV27, the J call TRBJ1-5; D not resolved. The length of the CDR3 is 16 residues. Per the germline V gene, CDR1 is MNHEY and CDR2 is SMNVEV (reference sequence). V lost 4 bases, J lost 2 bases, and 15 bases lay in between. The CDR3 loop reads CASSSHGRAGNQPQHF. The CDR3 DNA reads TGTGCCAGCAGTTCCCACGGACGGGCGGGCAATCAGCCCCAGCATTTT.

CDR3: CASSEPEGIQYF. Written as DNA, the CDR3 is TGCGCCAGCAGCGAACCGGAGGGCATTCAGTACTTC. The chain recombines TRBV5-1 with TRBJ2-4; possibly TRBD2 for D (6 bases). The germline V gene has CDR1 SGHRS and CDR2 YFSETQ. Deletions cut 4 bases from V and 9 bases from J, with 11 bases between. The CDR3 loop spans 12 amino acids.

J is TRBJ1-5 and V is TRBV27; tentatively, D is TRBD1 (5 bases). Trimming removed 5 bases at V and 4 bases at J, with 24 bases between. Germline V CDR1 and CDR2: MNHEY, SMNVEV (reference sequence). This CDR3 has 18 amino acids. CDR3 sequence reads: CASSLRGGIIGGNQPQHF. The CDR3 nucleotides read TGTGCCAGCAGTCTCCGGGGGGGGATTATAGGAGGGAATCAGCCCCAGCATTTT.

This chain links TRBV6-2 or TRBV6-3 with TRBJ2-1; 7 nucleotides match TRBD2. The DNA end favors TRBJ2-7, so the J call may be wrong. This CDR3 has 16 residues. Germline CDR1 and CDR2: MNHEY and SVGEGT. In DNA, the CDR3 is TGTGCCAGCAGCCACGCGGGAGCTAGGTCCTACAATGAGCAGTACTTC. Encoded protein: CASSHAGARSYNEQYF.

This clonotype was detected only a few times. V usage is TRBV6-5 and J usage is TRBJ2-5, with a possible D match to TRBD2 (7 bases). The CDR3 has 13 amino acids. Trimming removed 6 bases at V and 7 bases at J, with 15 bases between. Germline V gene lookup returns CDR1 MNHEY and CDR2 SVGAGI. The CDR3 loop is CASRTTGRGTQYF. The CDR3 DNA reads TGTGCCAGCAGGACTACAGGGAGGGGGACCCAGTACTTC.

The table lists this clonotype with a few counts. The chain employs TRBV7-2 and TRBJ1-2, with no clear D. Germline V gene sequence: CDR1 SGHTA, CDR2 FQGNSA. This CDR3 is built from 13 residues. Trimming removed 1 base from V and 3 bases from J, with 6 bases in between. This CDR3 is CASSLGGYYGYTF. The CDR3 DNA follows: TGTGCCAGCAGCTTAGGAGGGTACTATGGCTACACCTTC. Together with reference TRBV7-2 and TRBJ1-2, the CDR3 gives the full variable domain: GAGVSQSPSNKVTEKGKDVELRCDPISGHTALYWYRQSLGQGLEFLIYFQGNSAPDKSGLPSDRFSAERTGGSVSTLTIQRTQQEDSAVYLCASSLGGYYGYTFGSGTRLTVV.

V is TRBV4-3 and J is TRBJ1-2; 8 bases map to TRBD1. Germline assignment: CDR1 LGHNA and CDR2 YSLEER. The CDR3 covers 15 residues. The V gene end was trimmed by 2 bases and the J gene end by 2 bases; junction bases not matched to a gene: 4. This CDR3 is CASSQTWTGNYGYTF. DNA of the CDR3: TGCGCCAGCAGCCAAACGTGGACAGGGAACTATGGCTACACCTTC.

The genes are TRBV18 and TRBJ2-5; TRBD1 agrees at 7 bases. The CDR3 is 17 residues long. CDR1 and CDR2 (germline): KGHSH, LQKENI. Trimming took 3 bases from V and 11 from J; bases not matched to a gene: 21. CDR3 sequence: CASSPRQGTFKSNEQYF. In DNA form, the CDR3 reads TGTGCCAGCTCACCCCGACAGGGAACGTTTAAAAGCAATGAGCAGTACTTC.

The genes are TRBV5-1 and TRBJ2-3; D perhaps matches TRBD1 (6 bases). Germline lookup yields CDR1 SGHRS and CDR2 YFSETQ. This CDR3 has 14 residues. V was pared by 0 bases and J by 6 bases, with 11 bases between. CDR3 sequence: CASSLATGWDTQYF. CDR3 coding DNA: TGCGCCAGCAGCTTGGCCACAGGGTGGGATACGCAGTATTTT.

This clonotype was seen a single time. The chain couples TRBV7-8 to TRBJ1-5, with D perhaps TRBD1 (6 bases). CDR1 is SGHVS, CDR2 FQNEAQ, per germline. Trimming cost V 0 bases and J 2 bases, with 14 bases left between them. This CDR3 is built from 17 residues. CDR3 nucleotide sequence: TGTGCCAGCAGCTTAGCGGATGGGGGCGCCGGCAATCAGCCCCAGCATTTT. It encodes CASSLADGGAGNQPQHF.

The chain employs TRBV28 and TRBJ2-1, with 10 bases identical to TRBD1. J gave up 6 bases and V 0 bases, and 8 bases lay outside the gene matches. The CDR3 has 17 amino acids. Germline CDR1 and CDR2: MDHEN and SYDVKM. The CDR3 sequence: CASSLWDRGTGSNEQFF. For the CDR3, the DNA is TGTGCCAGCAGTTTATGGGACAGGGGGACTGGAAGCAATGAGCAGTTCTTC. The variable domain in full, completed from reference TRBV28 and TRBJ2-1, reads DVKVTQSSRYLVKRTGEKVFLECVQDMDHENMFWYRQDPGLGLRLIYFSYDVKMKEKGDIPEGYSVSREKKERFSLILESASTNQTSMYLCASSLWDRGTGSNEQFFGPGTRLTVL.